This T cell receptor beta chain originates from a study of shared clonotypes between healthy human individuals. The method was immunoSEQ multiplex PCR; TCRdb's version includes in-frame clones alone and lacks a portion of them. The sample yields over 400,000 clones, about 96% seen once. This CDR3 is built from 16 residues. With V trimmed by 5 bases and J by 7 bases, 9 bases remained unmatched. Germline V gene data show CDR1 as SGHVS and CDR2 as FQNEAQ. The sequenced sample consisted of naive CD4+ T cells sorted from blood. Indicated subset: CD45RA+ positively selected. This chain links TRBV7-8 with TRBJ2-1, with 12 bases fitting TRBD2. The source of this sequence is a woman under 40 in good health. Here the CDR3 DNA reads TGTGCCAGCAGCCAGACTAGCGGGAGAGGTTTTAATGAGCAGTTCTTC. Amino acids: CASSQTSGRGFNEQFF.